One and the same sample provided the 27 T cell receptor beta chains below, sequenced in a study of glioma-infiltrating T cells. TCR alpha and beta CDR3 regions were amplified from RNA using iRepertoire nested multiplex PCR. In TCRdb, the multiplex PCR reads were re-called with MiXCR into one record per CDR3 protein. Found here are approximately 140,000 distinct CDR3 sequences, around 23% of them singletons; the top ten hold about a quarter. Material for sequencing was glioma tissue, nonneoplastic brain tissue, or PBMCs (not recorded which). These receptors were obtained from a human donor with low-grade glioma or glioblastoma, undergoing nonglioma brain surgery, or in good health (not recorded which).

This clonotype was counted between two and nine times. The chain recombines TRBV6-4 with TRBJ2-1; a weak D match, TRBD2 (5 bases). There are 14 residues in the CDR3. V was clipped by 2 bases and J by 7 bases, with 12 bases between them. Germline V gene sequence: CDR1 MRHNA, CDR2 SNTAGT. For the CDR3, the DNA is TGTGCCAGCAGTGACAGGATTTGGAGGAATGAGCAGTTCTTC. The encoded protein is CASSDRIWRNEQFF.

There are a few counts of this clonotype. The chain links TRBV2 to TRBJ1-2; D is uncertain. Germline V gene sequence: CDR1 SNHLY, CDR2 FYNNEI. V was pared by 2 bases and J by 3 bases, with 7 bases between. The CDR3 has 13 residues. CDR3 amino acids: CASSERDDYGYTF. The CDR3 DNA is TGTGCCAGCAGTGAAAGGGATGACTATGGCTACACCTTC.

Comments on this clonotype: Likely a read error: the CDR3 ends without its conserved phenylalanine or tryptophan. The chain recombines TRBV7-2 with TRBJ1-2, with D possibly TRBD1 on 5 matching bases. The V end lost 1 base, the J end lost 4 bases, and 10 bases lay between the germline ends. This CDR3 spans 14 amino acids. Per germline, CDR1 SGHTA and CDR2 FQGNSA. CDR3 coding DNA: TGTGCCAGCAGCTTAGGTAGGGACGGCTATGGCTACACCTTA. Translation: CASSLGRDGYGYTL.

The V and J genes are TRBV24-1 and TRBJ2-2, with D possibly matching TRBD1 (5 bases). The CDR3 runs 15 residues. Trimming removed 1 base from V and 5 bases from J, with 10 bases in between. CDR1 and CDR2 from the germline V gene are KGHDR and SFDVKD. The CDR3 DNA is TGTGCCACCAGTGATTTAACAAGGGGAACCGGGGAGCTGTTTTTT. Protein product: CATSDLTRGTGELFF.

Regarding this clonotype: A much larger clone differs from this one at a single base, so this may be a read error. This chain uses TRBV20-1 with TRBJ1-1, with D maybe TRBD1 (5 bases). This CDR3 region has 16 residues. V was cut by 1 base and J by 3 bases, with 18 bases left in between. Germline CDR1 is DFQATT and CDR2 is SNEGSKA (reference sequence). CDR3 sequence: CSARGTTGPRDTEAFF. For the CDR3, the DNA is TGCAGTGCTAGAGGGACAACAGGCCCGAGGGACACTGAAGCTTTCTTT.

In its sample, this clonotype was seen many times. The chain joins TRBV6-1 to TRBJ2-1, with D unclear. The CDR3 has 13 residues. V dropped 5 bases and J dropped 3 bases, with 8 bases sitting between them. The germline V gene has CDR1 MNHNS and CDR2 SASEGT. The CDR3 region is CASSPINYNEQFF. The CDR3 region has the DNA TGTGCCAGCAGTCCGATTAACTACAATGAGCAGTTCTTC.

The rearrangement uses TRBV7-2 and TRBJ2-1, with D unresolved. Per germline, CDR1 SGHTA and CDR2 FQGNSA. V lost 5 bases to trimming and J lost 6 bases, with 8 bases between them. The CDR3 length is 12 residues. CDR3 in amino acids: CASSTLSNEQFF. CDR3 DNA: TGTGCCAGCAGCACCTTGAGCAATGAGCAGTTCTTC.

This clonotype was counted a few times. The rearrangement uses TRBV7-2 and TRBJ2-6; 10 bases are a match to TRBD2. V dropped 4 bases and J dropped 0; count of bases not matched to a gene: 6. The CDR3 runs to 18 residues. The germline CDR1 and CDR2 sequences are SGHTA and FQGNSA. In DNA, the CDR3 is TGTGCCAGCAGCTCTCTAGCGGGGGTCGGCTCTGGGGCCAACGTCCTGACTTTC. Protein sequence: CASSSLAGVGSGANVLTF.

V is TRBV6-6 and J is TRBJ2-7, with 7 bases fitting TRBD1. The V gene's germline CDR1 is MNHNY and CDR2 SVGAGI (reference sequence). The CDR3 runs 15 residues. The DNA for the CDR3 is TGCGCCAGCAGTGAGGGCAGGGGGTATCCGGACGAGCAGTACGTC. It yields the protein CASSEGRGYPDEQYV.

The chain couples TRBV18 to TRBJ2-3, with D perhaps TRBD2 (6 bases). V shed 6 bases and J shed 0 bases, with 16 bases lying between them. CDR3 length equals 16 residues. Germline V gives CDR1 KGHSH, CDR2 LQKENI. The CDR3 protein is CASSPKQLASTDTQYF. The CDR3 DNA reads TGTGCCAGCTCCCCAAAGCAGCTAGCGAGCACAGATACGCAGTATTTT.

The chain employs TRBV6-2 or TRBV6-3 and TRBJ2-5, with 11 bases lining up with TRBD2. CDR3 length: 15 residues. The V and J ends lost 8 bases and 5 bases, in that order; junction bases with no gene match: 10. Germline values: CDR1 MNHEY, CDR2 SVGEGT. The DNA of the CDR3 is TGTGCCAGCGGAGACGTACTAGCGGGGGTTGAGACCCAGTACTTC. Translated: CASGDVLAGVETQYF.

This clonotype was detected a few times. The chain couples TRBV18 to TRBJ1-5; TRBD1 agrees at 8 bases. With 3 bases clipped from V and 1 base from J, the junction kept 5 bases outside the gene matches. The germline CDR1 and CDR2 sequences are KGHSH and LQKENI. There are 16 residues in the CDR3. CDR3 sequence: CASSPGQALSNQPQHF. CDR3 coding DNA: TGTGCCAGCTCACCGGGACAGGCCCTAAGCAATCAGCCCCAGCATTTT. The full variable domain, completed using reference TRBV18 and TRBJ1-5, is NAGVMQNPRHLVRRRGQEARLRCSPMKGHSHVYWYRQLPEEGLKFMVYLQKENIIDESGMPKERFSAEFPKEGPSILRIQQVVRGDSAAYFCASSPGQALSNQPQHFGDGTRLSIL.

The chain combines TRBV2 with TRBJ2-3; 9 bases match TRBD1. V lost 8 bases to trimming and J lost 3 bases; unmatched junction nucleotides: 6. Germline V gene data show CDR1 as SNHLY and CDR2 as FYNNEI. The CDR3 length is 14 residues. CDR3 loop: CASPAGQGTDTQYF. The CDR3, as DNA: TGTGCCAGCCCAGCGGGACAGGGAACAGATACGCAGTATTTT. Filled out from reference TRBV2 and TRBJ2-3, the complete variable domain reads EPEVTQTPSHQVTQMGQEVILRCVPISNHLYFYWYRQILGQKVEFLVSFYNNEISEKSEIFDDQFSVERPDGSNFTLKIRSTKLEDSAMYFCASPAGQGTDTQYFGPGTRLTVL.

This clonotype appeared many times. The rearrangement links TRBV6-1 to TRBJ2-1; a weak D match, TRBD2 (6 bases). V lost 8 bases, J lost 9 bases, and 17 bases lay in between. The germline gives CDR1 MNHNS, CDR2 SASEGT. The CDR3 is made up of 13 amino acids. CDR3 loop: CASVWRANAEQFF. Here the CDR3 DNA reads TGTGCCAGCGTTTGGAGGGCTAATGCTGAGCAGTTCTTC.

At least ten counts were recorded for this clonotype. The chain uses TRBV20-1 and TRBJ2-3; perhaps TRBD2 as D (7 bases). Germline V CDR1 and CDR2: DFQATT, SNEGSKA (reference sequence). Trimming cost V 3 bases and J 3 bases, with 22 bases left between them. CDR3 length equals 17 residues. In DNA, the CDR3 is TGCAGTGCTAGTTACTTTTTAGGGGGGGCTGGTACAGATACGCAGTATTTT. Protein: CSASYFLGGAGTDTQYF.

In its sample, this clonotype was seen many times. This sequence joins TRBV20-1 and TRBJ1-1, with no clear D. This CDR3 comprises 14 residues. Trimming left V 1 base short and J 3 bases short, with 12 bases between. Looked up from germline, CDR1 is DFQATT and CDR2 is SNEGSKA (reference sequence). The CDR3 DNA reads TGCAGTGCTAGAGTAAAGGGCCCGCACACTGAAGCTTTCTTT. It specifies CSARVKGPHTEAFF.

J is TRBJ2-5 and V is TRBV20-1; 11 nucleotides agree with TRBD2. The CDR3 contains 14 residues. The J segment lost 11 bases and the V segment lost 4 bases, leaving 12 bases of the junction unmatched. Germline loops: CDR1 DFQATT, CDR2 SNEGSKA (reference sequence). CDR3 region: CSATPSGGINEQYF. CDR3 DNA sequence: TGCAGTGCTACTCCTAGCGGGGGGATCAATGAGCAGTACTTC.

CDR3 in DNA: TGTGCCAGCAGTGATCATGGGACAGGGATTATTGAGCAGTTCTTC. It encodes CASSDHGTGIIEQFF. This rearrangement joins TRBV2 to TRBJ2-1, with 9 bases aligning to TRBD1. V lost 3 bases, J lost 9 bases, and 9 bases stayed unmatched. Germline CDR1 SNHLY, CDR2 FYNNEI. The CDR3 length is 15 residues.

This clonotype was seen more than once but under ten times. This sequence joins TRBV5-1 and TRBJ1-3; a possible D gene is TRBD1 (5 bases). Germline assignment: CDR1 SGHRS and CDR2 YFSETQ. Trimming shortened V by 3 bases and J by 0 bases, and 7 bases separated the two germline ends. The CDR3 consists of 14 residues. CDR3 protein: CASSSGASGNTIYF. The CDR3 nucleotides read TGCGCCAGCAGCTCCGGGGCCTCTGGAAACACCATATATTTT.

This clonotype was counted only a few times. V and J are TRBV10-3 and TRBJ1-4; 8 nucleotides line up with TRBD1. V gave up 4 bases and J gave up 8 bases; unmatched junction bases: 6. The germline gives CDR1 ENHRY, CDR2 SYGVKD. The CDR3 has 14 residues. The CDR3 protein is CAISGTGQGEKLFF. The CDR3 coding sequence is TGTGCCATCAGTGGGACAGGGCAAGGCGAAAAACTGTTTTTT.

This clonotype has more than one count but fewer than ten. The rearrangement joins TRBV20-1 to TRBJ2-2; maybe TRBD1 (8 bases). Deletions cut 6 bases from V and 13 bases from J, with 15 bases between. CDR3 length equals 11 residues. Germline V CDR1 and CDR2: DFQATT, SNEGSKA (reference sequence). CDR3 amino acids: CSAPQGGRLFF. The CDR3 bases are TGCAGTGCCCCACAGGGGGGGAGGCTGTTTTTT.

The chain links TRBV24-1 to TRBJ2-5; D assignment may be TRBD1 or TRBD2 (5 bases each). The germline V gene encodes CDR1 KGHDR and CDR2 SFDVKD. This CDR3 comprises 16 residues. The V end was cut by 3 bases, the J end by 2 bases, with 15 bases between. CDR3 residues: CATSDPHGTAQETQYF. Here the CDR3 DNA reads TGTGCCACCAGTGATCCCCACGGGACGGCTCAAGAGACCCAGTACTTC.

The count of this clonotype is one. A clone one base away is much larger, so this may be a read error. The genes are TRBV20-1 and TRBJ2-1, with TRBD2 matching over 10 bases. Germline CDR1 reads DFQATT; CDR2 reads SNEGSKA (reference sequence). CDR3 length: 15 amino acids. With V trimmed by 7 bases and J by 0 bases, 6 bases remained unmatched. As DNA, the CDR3 is TGCAGTGGGAATAGCGGGGGGATCTCCTACAATGAGCAGTTCTTC. As protein: CSGNSGGISYNEQFF.

The table lists this clonotype with many counts. The V and J genes are TRBV7-9 and TRBJ1-1, with D possibly matching TRBD1 (6 bases). The CDR3 length is 15 residues. With 5 bases removed from V and 5 bases from J, the gap between germline ends came to 18 bases. Germline CDR1 SEHNR, CDR2 FQNEAQ (reference sequence). CDR3 protein: CASSEGPQGGTEAFF. DNA of the CDR3: TGTGCCAGCAGCGAGGGTCCACAGGGCGGAACTGAAGCTTTCTTT.

Worth noting for this clonotype: A read error is possible here, since a much larger clone lies one base away. This chain connects TRBV28 to TRBJ1-5; no reliable D call. Germline CDR1 MDHEN, CDR2 SYDVKM. V lost 7 bases and J 0 bases, leaving 16 bases between the germline ends. There are 16 residues in the CDR3. This chain's CDR3 is CASTETGFVSNQPQHF. The CDR3 coding sequence is TGTGCCAGCACTGAGACCGGGTTCGTTAGCAATCAGCCCCAGCATTTT.

This clonotype was recorded a few times. The chain uses TRBV20-1 and TRBJ2-5, with D hard to call. This CDR3 is built from 15 residues. Germline V gene data show CDR1 as DFQATT and CDR2 as SNEGSKA (reference sequence). V was shortened by 5 bases and J by 2 bases, with 18 bases between the two germline ends. CDR3 amino acids: CSAPPGRVEQETQYF. The DNA of the CDR3 is TGCAGTGCTCCCCCAGGTCGGGTAGAACAAGAGACCCAGTACTTC.

This clonotype came up a few times. V gene TRBV29-1 combines with J gene TRBJ2-5; perhaps TRBD2 as D (6 bases). The CDR3 has 14 amino acids. V was cut by 4 bases and J by 5 bases, with 17 bases left in between. Germline assignment: CDR1 SQVTM and CDR2 ANQGSEA. For the CDR3, the DNA is TGCAGCGTTGTAGTTGGCGGGGCTTTGGAGACCCAGTACTTC. Protein product: CSVVVGGALETQYF. Filled out from reference TRBV29-1 and TRBJ2-5, the complete variable domain reads SAVISQKPSRDICQRGTSLTIQCQVDSQVTMMFWYRQQPGQSLTLIATANQGSEATYESGFVIDKFPISRPNLTFSTLTVSNMSPEDSSIYLCSVVVGGALETQYFGPGTRLLVL.